This TCR beta chain was sequenced for a study of blood T cell repertoires in COVID-19. About the research overall: There were acute and convalescent COVID-19 samples, and they came from the United States, Italy and Spain. The analysed material was cDNA or gDNA that came from T cells, B-cell-depleted T cells, or PBMCs.

Study processing details: Amplification with reference gene primers provided the estimates of nucleated cell counts. Some clones are missing from TCRdb's copy, which holds only in-frame ones; the method was immunoSEQ multiplex PCR. For V, J and clone size, that table is used; D and trimming come from the DNA. Here the sample spans 75,000 to 95,000 clones, about 88% being singletons. Germline loops: CDR1 SGDLS, CDR2 YYNGEE. The CDR3 spans 13 residues. With 2 bases removed from V and 7 bases from J, the gap between germline ends came to 10 bases. This clone appeared a few times. The receptor was derived from a human donor in a cohort sampled during active COVID-19. The V call is TRBV9, the J call TRBJ2-1; D not resolved. The sample taken for sequencing was peripheral blood. Here the CDR3 DNA reads TGTGCCAGCAGCGTCCCCCTAGGAAATGAGCAGTTCTTC. It encodes CASSVPLGNEQFF.